The entry that follows covers one TCR beta chain sequence. Germline V lookup: CDR1 SEHNR, CDR2 FQNEAQ (reference sequence). With 2 bases clipped from V and 2 bases from J, the junction kept 11 bases outside the gene matches. This CDR3 is built from 18 residues. The method was immunoSEQ multiplex PCR; TCRdb's version includes in-frame clones alone and lacks a portion of them. Of about 130,000 clones listed, 84% were seen once; the top ten hold around an eighth. The record originates from a study of blood T cell repertoires in COVID-19. About the research overall: PBMCs, B-cell-depleted T cells, or T cells provided the cDNA or gDNA that made up the material.

Sequencing was done on a sample of peripheral blood. This chain links TRBV7-9 with TRBJ2-3; 9 nucleotides line up with TRBD1. The sequence was collected from a woman younger than 45 who had recovered from COVID-19. The CDR3 here is CASSLPLMTGGYTDTQYF. For the CDR3, the DNA is TGTGCCAGCAGCTTACCTCTAATGACAGGGGGTTACACAGATACGCAGTATTTT.